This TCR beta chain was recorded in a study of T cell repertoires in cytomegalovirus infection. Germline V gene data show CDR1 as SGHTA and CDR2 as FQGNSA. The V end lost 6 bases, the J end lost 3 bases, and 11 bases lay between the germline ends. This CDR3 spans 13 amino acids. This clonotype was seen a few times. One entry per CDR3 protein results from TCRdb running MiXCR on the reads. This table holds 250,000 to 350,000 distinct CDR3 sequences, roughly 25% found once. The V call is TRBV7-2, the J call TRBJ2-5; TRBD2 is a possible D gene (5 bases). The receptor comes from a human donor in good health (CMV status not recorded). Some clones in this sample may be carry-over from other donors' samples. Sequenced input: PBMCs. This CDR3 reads CASRSGVEETQYF. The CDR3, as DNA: TGTGCCAGCAGGTCCGGGGTCGAAGAGACCCAGTACTTC. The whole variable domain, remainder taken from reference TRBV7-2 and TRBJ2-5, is GAGVSQSPSNKVTEKGKDVELRCDPISGHTALYWYRQSLGQGLEFLIYFQGNSAPDKSGLPSDRFSAERTGGSVSTLTIQRTQQEDSAVYLCASRSGVEETQYFGPGTRLLVL.